The entry that follows covers one T cell receptor beta chain sequence. Its specificity is unknown. The CDR3 loop spans 17 amino acids. CDR1 is LNHDA and CDR2 is SQIVND in the germline V gene (reference sequence). V lost 7 bases and J 6 bases, leaving 25 bases between the germline ends. The sample is drawn from a study of cytomegalovirus exposure and HLA in healthy donors. As for the study in general: Per a later analysis, the 666 first-cohort and fewer than 150 validation repertoires shared one platform. Regarding the study as a whole: TCR clusters originating in the first cohort tended to co-occur in the roughly 120 validation repertoires, according to a later analysis. Investigators reported over 150 TCR beta chains as tied to cytomegalovirus. Among the CMV-associated chains, three were confirmed in vitro as specific for CMV antigens.

Clones were sequenced by immunoSEQ multiplex PCR, and TCRdb holds only the in-frame ones, with some missing. The data hold 200,000 to 250,000 clones, with roughly 85% observed a single time. The rearrangement links TRBV19 to TRBJ1-5; perhaps TRBD1 as D (6 bases). Material: PBMCs. This sequence originates from a woman between 18 and 30 years old in good health and CMV-seronegative. The CDR3 region is CASTGGPRQAVSQPQHF. CDR3 DNA: TGTGCCAGTACGGGAGGGCCGCGACAGGCGGTTTCTCAGCCCCAGCATTTT.